Shown below are 9 T cell receptor beta chains from a single sample sequenced in a study of blood T cell repertoires in COVID-19. The protocol was immunoSEQ multiplex PCR, while the TCRdb copy is restricted to in-frame clones and leaves out a portion. The data hold about 170,000 clones, with around four fifths observed a single time. The sample consisted of peripheral blood. The receptors here all came from a woman older than 75 with COVID-19, enrolled during active disease.

A single count supports this clone. This chain joins TRBV19 and TRBJ1-6, with 9 nucleotides matching TRBD1. The CDR3 is made up of 15 amino acids. After removal of 5 bases from V and 10 bases from J, the junction contained 9 bases not matched to a gene. CDR1 and CDR2 from the germline V gene are LNHDA and SQIVND (reference sequence). Here the CDR3 DNA reads TGTGCCAGTAGTTCATCATCGGGACAGGGATCACCCCTCCACTTT. This codes for CASSSSSGQGSPLHF.

The chain links TRBV28 to TRBJ1-2, with TRBD1 as a possible D gene (5 bases). This CDR3 region has 12 residues. CDR1 is MDHEN, CDR2 SYDVKM, per germline. V lost 5 bases and J 7 bases, leaving 11 bases between the germline ends. CDR3 protein: CASSQTQGGYTF. DNA of the CDR3: TGTGCCAGCAGTCAAACTCAGGGTGGCTACACCTTC.

In nucleotides, the CDR3 is TGCGCCAGCAGCCAAGGGGGCTCAGCTTTGAAGGGCTACACCTTC. The encoded protein is CASSQGGSALKGYTF. The chain recombines TRBV4-1 with TRBJ1-2; D may be TRBD1 (5 bases). CDR1 is MGHRA, CDR2 YSYEKL, per germline. V dropped 1 base and J dropped 8 bases, with 17 bases sitting between them. The CDR3 has 15 amino acids.

J is TRBJ1-6 and V is TRBV27; the D is unclear. The CDR3 covers 16 residues. Germline CDR1 and CDR2: MNHEY and SMNVEV (reference sequence). Deletions cut 3 bases from V and 3 bases from J, with 12 bases between. The CDR3 spells CASSLFRGNYNSPLHF. In nucleotides, the CDR3 is TGTGCCAGCAGTTTGTTTCGGGGAAACTATAATTCACCCCTCCACTTT.

This clone appeared a few times. The rearrangement joins TRBV10-3 to TRBJ2-4; D not resolved. V was pared by 10 bases and J by 0 bases, with 13 bases between. The CDR3 length is 14 residues. Germline CDR1 reads ENHRY; CDR2 reads SYGVKD. This CDR3 is CATVGDLAKNIQYF. As DNA, the CDR3 is TGTGCCACCGTCGGCGACTTAGCCAAAAACATTCAGTACTTC.

This chain connects TRBV3-1 (or the pseudogene TRBV3-2) to TRBJ2-1; D ambiguous. The CDR3 covers 15 residues. V was trimmed by 2 bases and J by 4 bases, leaving 12 bases between them. Germline V CDR1 and CDR2: LGHDT, YNNKEL (reference sequence). CDR3 nucleotides: TGTGCCAGCAGCCAATCGACAATAGGATACAATGAGCAGTTCTTC. Protein sequence: CASSQSTIGYNEQFF.

The V and J genes are TRBV7-3 and TRBJ2-2; TRBD2 is a possible D gene (6 bases). V shed 3 bases and J shed 5 bases, with 7 bases lying between them. In germline, CDR1 is SGHTA, CDR2 FQGTGA. The CDR3 covers 13 residues. CDR3 bases: TGTGCCAGCAGCTTCGGAGGGACCGGGGAGCTGTTTTTT. Translated, it gives CASSFGGTGELFF.

The rearrangement links TRBV27 to TRBJ2-2; D gene ambiguous. Germline-derived CDR1 and CDR2 are MNHEY and SMNVEV (reference sequence). Trimming cost V 3 bases and J 4 bases, with 6 bases left between them. The CDR3 sequence is 13 residues long. CDR3 amino acids: CASSFRVTGELFF. The CDR3 DNA reads as TGTGCCAGCAGTTTTCGGGTCACCGGGGAGCTGTTTTTT.

The chain links TRBV5-1 to TRBJ2-6; D is uncertain. CDR1 is SGHRS, CDR2 YFSETQ, per germline. This CDR3 spans 16 amino acids. Trimming pared 4 bases from V and 3 bases from J, leaving 14 bases between. The CDR3 is CASSTALPGGANVLTF. CDR3 in DNA: TGCGCCAGCAGCACGGCTCTTCCGGGTGGGGCCAACGTCCTGACTTTC. Full variable domain (rest looked up from reference TRBV5-1 and TRBJ2-6): KAGVTQTPRYLIKTRGQQVTLSCSPISGHRSVSWYQQTPGQGLQFLFEYFSETQRNKGNFPGRFSGRQFSNSRSEMNVSTLELGDSALYLCASSTALPGGANVLTFGAGSRLTVL.